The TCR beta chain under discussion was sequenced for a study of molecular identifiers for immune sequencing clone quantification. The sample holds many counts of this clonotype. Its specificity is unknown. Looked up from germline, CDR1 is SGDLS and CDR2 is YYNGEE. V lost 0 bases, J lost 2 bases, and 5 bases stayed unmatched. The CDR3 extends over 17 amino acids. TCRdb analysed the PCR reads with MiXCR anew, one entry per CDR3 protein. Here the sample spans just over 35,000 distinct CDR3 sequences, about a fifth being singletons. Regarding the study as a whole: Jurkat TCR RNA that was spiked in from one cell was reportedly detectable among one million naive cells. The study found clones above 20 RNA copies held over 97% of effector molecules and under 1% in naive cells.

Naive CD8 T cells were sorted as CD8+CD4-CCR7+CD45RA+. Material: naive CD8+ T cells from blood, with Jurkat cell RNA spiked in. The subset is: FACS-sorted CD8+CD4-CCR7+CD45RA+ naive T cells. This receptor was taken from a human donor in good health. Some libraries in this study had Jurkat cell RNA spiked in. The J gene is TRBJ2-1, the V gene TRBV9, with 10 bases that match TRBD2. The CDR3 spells CASSVASGRSTYNEQFF. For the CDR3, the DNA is TGTGCCAGCAGCGTAGCTAGCGGGAGATCGACCTACAATGAGCAGTTCTTC.